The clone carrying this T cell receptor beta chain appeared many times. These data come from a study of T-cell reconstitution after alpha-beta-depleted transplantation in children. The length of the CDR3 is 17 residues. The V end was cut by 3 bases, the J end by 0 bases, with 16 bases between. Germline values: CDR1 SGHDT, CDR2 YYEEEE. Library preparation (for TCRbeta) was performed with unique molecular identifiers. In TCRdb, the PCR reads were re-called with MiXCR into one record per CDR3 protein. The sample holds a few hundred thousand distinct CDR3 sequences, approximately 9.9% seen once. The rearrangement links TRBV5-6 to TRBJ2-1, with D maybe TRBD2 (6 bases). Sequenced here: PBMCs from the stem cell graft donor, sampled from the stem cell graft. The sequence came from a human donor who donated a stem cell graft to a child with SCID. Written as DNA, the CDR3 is TGTGCCAGCAGCTACCCGTATGGGGGGATCTCCTACAATGAGCAGTTCTTC. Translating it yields CASSYPYGGISYNEQFF.